What follows describes a single T cell receptor beta chain. Per the original data handling: Counts of nucleated cells, estimated from reference gene primer amplification, were obtained. Produced via immunoSEQ multiplex PCR; TCRdb's table is partial and in-frame only. V, J and clone size are taken as reported in that table, and D and trimming were inferred from the DNA itself. The top ten clones hold 4.4% of a sample with 150,000 to 200,000 clones, more than 70% of them seen once. Germline CDR1 is KGHSH and CDR2 is LQKENI. The CDR3 sequence is 15 residues long. J lost 5 bases, V lost 3 bases, and 5 bases had no gene match. The sample originates from a study of blood T cell repertoires in COVID-19.

The source is a human donor in a cohort sampled during active COVID-19. The genes are TRBV18 and TRBJ2-1, with TRBD1 identical over 9 bases. What was sequenced was peripheral blood. As DNA, the CDR3 is TGTGCCAGCTCACCCGGGACAGGGAGAAACAATGAGCAGTTCTTC. It encodes CASSPGTGRNNEQFF. The whole variable domain, filled in from reference TRBV18 and TRBJ2-1, reads NAGVMQNPRHLVRRRGQEARLRCSPMKGHSHVYWYRQLPEEGLKFMVYLQKENIIDESGMPKERFSAEFPKEGPSILRIQQVVRGDSAAYFCASSPGTGRNNEQFFGPGTRLTVL.